The sequence of this T cell receptor (beta chain) was determined in a study of blood T cell repertoires in COVID-19. Study-level information: Sites in the United States, Italy and Spain provided acute and convalescent COVID-19 samples. Nucleic acid was either cDNA or gDNA, and it came from T cells, B-cell-depleted T cells, or PBMCs.

The CDR3 has 14 amino acids. CDR1 LNHNV and CDR2 YYDKDF come from the germline V gene (reference sequence). V was trimmed by 1 base and J by 5 bases, leaving 11 bases between them. As processed by the authors: Amplifying reference gene primers gave estimates of nucleated cell counts. The table came from immunoSEQ multiplex PCR; TCRdb's copy has only in-frame clones and leaves some out. The DNA gave D and trimming, while V, J and clone size come from that table. The data hold 110,000 or so clones, with roughly 84% observed a single time. Material for sequencing was peripheral blood. The clonotype originates from a man aged 35 to 55 with acute or convalescent COVID-19. This chain uses TRBV15 with TRBJ1-1; weak D call: TRBD1 (5 bases). CDR3 loop: CATSRVAGPTEAFF. DNA of the CDR3: TGTGCCACCAGCAGAGTTGCAGGGCCAACTGAAGCTTTCTTT.